The 20 T cell receptor beta chains below were found in one sample sequenced in a study of blood T cell repertoires in COVID-19. The table came from immunoSEQ multiplex PCR; TCRdb's copy has only in-frame clones and leaves some out. The sample lists approximately 170,000 clones; approximately 80% were seen once. Sequencing was done on a sample of PBMCs or T cells enriched from blood (not recorded which). The receptor source for this set is a middle-aged man who had recovered from COVID-19.

This clone was observed once. The rearrangement uses TRBV18 and TRBJ1-2; D possibly corresponds to TRBD1 (5 bases). The CDR3 has 15 amino acids. Germline assignment: CDR1 KGHSH and CDR2 LQKENI. Trimming stripped 3 bases from V and 5 bases from J, with 16 bases between. The CDR3 sequence: CASSPLPRQTYGYTF. For the CDR3, the DNA is TGTGCCAGCTCACCCTTACCACGACAGACTTATGGCTACACCTTC.

This clone was found a few times. The J gene is TRBJ2-7, the V gene TRBV4-2; 8 bases are a match to TRBD1. CDR1 and CDR2 from the germline V gene are LGHNA and YNFKEQ. V was clipped by 0 bases and J by 3 bases; unmatched bases: 4. CDR3 length equals 15 residues. This CDR3 reads CASSQEDRVIYEQYF. CDR3 bases: TGTGCCAGCAGCCAAGAGGACAGGGTTATCTACGAGCAGTACTTC.

This clone has a handful of counts. The chain carries TRBV4-3 and TRBJ1-1, with unresolved D. V shed 0 bases and J shed 5 bases, with 10 bases lying between them. The germline V gene encodes CDR1 LGHNA and CDR2 YSLEER. CDR3 length: 14 amino acids. The CDR3 is CASSQDLTTTEAFF. CDR3 DNA: TGCGCCAGCAGCCAAGATCTGACTACGACTGAAGCTTTCTTT.

There are many counts of this clone. The rearrangement uses TRBV13 and TRBJ1-5, with D maybe TRBD1 (6 bases). The CDR3 spans 14 residues. Germline CDR1 reads PRHDT; CDR2 reads FYEKMQ (reference sequence). Trimming removed 4 bases at V and 7 bases at J, with 14 bases between. In DNA, the CDR3 is TGTGCCAGCAGCTATACAGGGCCAGGACAGCCCCAGCATTTT. Translation gives CASSYTGPGQPQHF.

The chain uses TRBV5-1 and TRBJ2-3; possible D gene TRBD1, 5 bases. Germline-derived CDR1 and CDR2 are SGHRS and YFSETQ. Deletions cut 3 bases from V and 2 bases from J, with 28 bases between. The CDR3 spans 20 residues. The CDR3 DNA reads as TGCGCCAGCAGCTGGATCTGGGGCGGATATGAAAGGGTGAACACAGATACGCAGTATTTT. It yields the protein CASSWIWGGYERVNTDTQYF.

The chain links TRBV28 to TRBJ2-7, with 7 bases lining up with TRBD1. CDR3 length equals 15 residues. Germline CDR1 reads MDHEN; CDR2 reads SYDVKM. Unmatched junction bases numbered 9, after V lost 1 base and J lost 6 bases. The DNA of the CDR3 is TGTGCCAGCAGTTTATTTACGACAGGGTCCCCCGAGCAGTACTTC. Residues: CASSLFTTGSPEQYF.

This chain uses TRBV7-9 with TRBJ1-4; D gene uncertain. The V and J ends lost 5 bases and 7 bases respectively, with 17 bases between them. Germline assignment: CDR1 SEHNR and CDR2 FQNEAQ (reference sequence). The CDR3 covers 15 residues. The CDR3 coding sequence is TGTGCCAGCAGCCCGCCCTCGACAATTCGTGAAAAACTGTTTTTT. This translates into CASSPPSTIREKLFF.

This clone was recorded a few times. This chain links TRBV3-1 (or the pseudogene TRBV3-2) with TRBJ1-5; D ambiguous. Trimming cost V 5 bases and J 7 bases, with 12 bases left between them. The CDR3 is made up of 13 amino acids. Germline V gene data show CDR1 as LGHDT and CDR2 as YNNKEL (reference sequence). The CDR3 protein is CASSESGVQPQHF. CDR3 in DNA: TGTGCCAGCAGCGAATCCGGGGTCCAGCCCCAGCATTTT.

The chain has TRBV5-1 and TRBJ2-1; 9 bases match TRBD1. V was pared by 4 bases and J by 4 bases, with 12 bases of the junction left unmatched. The CDR3 runs 17 residues. Germline assignment: CDR1 SGHRS and CDR2 YFSETQ. This CDR3 reads CASSSPTGGRLYNEQFF. DNA for the CDR3: TGCGCCAGCAGCAGCCCTACAGGGGGCCGGCTGTACAATGAGCAGTTCTTC.

The chain links TRBV18 to TRBJ1-3; D perhaps matches TRBD1 (6 bases). V lost 6 bases to trimming and J lost 0 bases, with 12 bases between them. The CDR3 spans 15 residues. Germline V CDR1 and CDR2: KGHSH, LQKENI. CDR3 sequence (DNA): TGTGCCAGCTCCCGTGGACAGATCTCTGGAAACACCATATATTTT. This sequence encodes CASSRGQISGNTIYF.

This rearrangement joins TRBV27 to TRBJ1-1; the D is unclear. Looked up from germline, CDR1 is MNHEY and CDR2 is SMNVEV (reference sequence). The CDR3 sequence is 14 residues long. V was cut by 4 bases and J by 4 bases, with 13 bases left in between. The CDR3 DNA is TGTGCCAGCAGTTATAGAGGGAGCGGCACTGAAGCTTTCTTT. Translation: CASSYRGSGTEAFF.

CDR3 DNA: TGTGCCAGCAGCCCGCAGGGGGCGGCCCCAGATACGCAGTATTTT. Translating it yields CASSPQGAAPDTQYF. The chain employs TRBV7-3 and TRBJ2-3, with 8 bases lining up with TRBD1. The CDR3 loop spans 15 amino acids. V shed 5 bases and J 4 bases; nucleotides not matched to a gene: 8. From germline, CDR1 is SGHTA and CDR2 FQGTGA. The full variable domain, completed using reference TRBV7-3 and TRBJ2-3, is GAGVSQTPSNKVTEKGKYVELRCDPISGHTALYWYRQSLGQGPEFLIYFQGTGAADDSGLPNDRFFAVRPEGSVSTLKIQRTERGDSAVYLCASSPQGAAPDTQYFGPGTRLTVL.

V gene TRBV7-2 combines with J gene TRBJ2-4; tentative D call: TRBD2 (6 bases). The CDR3 consists of 15 residues. Germline CDR1 reads SGHTA; CDR2 reads FQGNSA. V gave up 5 bases and J gave up 1 base, with 12 bases separating them. CDR3 loop: CASSLSGLAKNIQYF. The CDR3 DNA reads TGTGCCAGCAGCCTTAGCGGCCTGGCCAAAAACATTCAGTACTTC.

V is TRBV12-5 and J is TRBJ1-3; no clear D. Germline values: CDR1 LGHNT, CDR2 FRNRAP. Trimming shortened V by 4 bases and J by 4 bases, and 11 bases separated the two germline ends. This CDR3 has 14 residues. The CDR3 DNA reads as TGTGCTAGTGGTTCCGGACTGGGGGGAAACACCATATATTTT. This gives the protein CASGSGLGGNTIYF.

There are a few counts of this clone. The chain has TRBV5-6 and TRBJ2-6; possibly TRBD1 for D (6 bases). The CDR3 contains 15 residues. CDR1 SGHDT and CDR2 YYEEEE come from the germline V gene. V lost 1 base, J lost 3 bases, and 8 bases lay in between. CDR3 protein: CASSLRGYGANVLTF. CDR3 DNA sequence: TGTGCCAGCAGCTTGAGGGGGTATGGGGCCAACGTCCTGACTTTC.

This clone was seen just once. This rearrangement joins TRBV18 to TRBJ2-7; 8 bases map to TRBD1. The CDR3 spans 13 residues. The ends lost 6 bases at V and 2 bases at J; junction bases unmatched: 3. The germline gives CDR1 KGHSH, CDR2 LQKENI. The CDR3 sequence: CASSLTGAYEQYF. The CDR3 DNA is TGTGCCAGCTCCCTGACAGGGGCCTACGAGCAGTACTTC. The full variable domain, with the rest looked up from reference TRBV18 and TRBJ2-7, is NAGVMQNPRHLVRRRGQEARLRCSPMKGHSHVYWYRQLPEEGLKFMVYLQKENIIDESGMPKERFSAEFPKEGPSILRIQQVVRGDSAAYFCASSLTGAYEQYFGPGTRLTVT.

The rearrangement uses TRBV30 and TRBJ2-2, with a weak D call TRBD2 (6 bases). V was cut by 0 bases and J by 6 bases, with 8 bases left in between. This CDR3 has 13 residues. The germline gives CDR1 GTSNPN, CDR2 SVGIG (reference sequence). The CDR3 loop reads CAWSVPGAGELFF. The CDR3 bases are TGTGCCTGGAGTGTACCGGGGGCCGGGGAGCTGTTTTTT.

The CDR3 reads CASSQGRQFGTGELFF. The CDR3 DNA reads TGTGCCAGCAGCCAAGGTCGTCAGTTTGGCACCGGGGAGCTGTTTTTT. The chain links TRBV3-1 (or the pseudogene TRBV3-2) to TRBJ2-2; D is ambiguous. Trimming removed 1 base from V and 4 bases from J, with 13 bases in between. The CDR3 is made up of 16 amino acids. Germline CDR1 reads LGHDT; CDR2 reads YNNKEL (reference sequence).

The V call is TRBV4-3, the J call TRBJ2-1; 10 positions agree with TRBD2. CDR3 length: 15 amino acids. Per the germline V gene, CDR1 is LGHNA and CDR2 is YSLEER. Trimming removed 1 base from V and 8 bases from J; junction bases left unmatched: 5. For the CDR3, the DNA is TGCGCCAGCAGCCAAGGAGCGGGGGGGCCCTATGAGCAGTTCTTC. Residues: CASSQGAGGPYEQFF.

This sequence joins TRBV9 and TRBJ1-1; D remains unclear. V lost 4 bases, J lost 4 bases, and 11 bases lay in between. From germline, CDR1 is SGDLS and CDR2 YYNGEE. The CDR3 has 13 amino acids. Here the CDR3 reads CASSSGGGTEAFF. In DNA, the CDR3 is TGTGCCAGCAGCTCCGGAGGCGGCACTGAAGCTTTCTTT.